These 32 T cell receptor beta chains came from one sample sequenced in a study of PD-L1 blockade in urothelial cancer. Sequenced by immunoSEQ multiplex PCR; TCRdb stores in-frame clones only, minus some. This table has some 67,000 clones, less than 90% appearing once. Sequenced here: PBMCs, sampled around atezolizumab (anti-PD-L1) treatment. All receptors come from a man between 60 and 70 years old with urothelial cancer.

Here the CDR3 DNA reads TGTGCCAGCAGCTATGGGGACAGGAGCTCCTACGAGCAGTACTTC. Residues: CASSYGDRSSYEQYF. V is TRBV7-6 and J is TRBJ2-7, with 8 bases aligning to TRBD1. This CDR3 has 15 residues. Germline CDR1 SGHVS, CDR2 FNYEAQ. J gave up 0 bases and V 4 bases, and 5 bases lay outside the gene matches.

The rearrangement links TRBV18 to TRBJ2-5; TRBD2 is a possible D gene (6 bases). Germline values: CDR1 KGHSH, CDR2 LQKENI. The ends were cut back, 2 bases at V and 5 bases at J, with 15 bases in the middle. This CDR3 comprises 15 residues. In DNA, the CDR3 is TGTGCCAGCTCACCAGGGGACTCTGGGTCGGAGACCCAGTACTTC. Translating it yields CASSPGDSGSETQYF. Looking up the rest from reference TRBV18 and TRBJ2-5 gives the full variable domain: NAGVMQNPRHLVRRRGQEARLRCSPMKGHSHVYWYRQLPEEGLKFMVYLQKENIIDESGMPKERFSAEFPKEGPSILRIQQVVRGDSAAYFCASSPGDSGSETQYFGPGTRLLVL.

This rearrangement joins TRBV19 to TRBJ1-2; unclear D gene. The germline CDR1 and CDR2 sequences are LNHDA and SQIVND (reference sequence). Between the trimmed V and J ends, which lost 5 bases and 5 bases, there was a span of 15 bases. The CDR3 runs to 14 residues. CDR3 residues: CASSPYGVGYGYTF. CDR3 nucleotide sequence: TGTGCCAGTAGTCCCTACGGGGTCGGGTATGGCTACACCTTC.

The chain uses TRBV5-1 and TRBJ1-1; D remains ambiguous. V shed 4 bases and J shed 7 bases, with 11 bases lying between them. The CDR3 length is 12 residues. From germline, CDR1 is SGHRS and CDR2 YFSETQ. The CDR3 region is CASSAEDYEAFF. Written as DNA, the CDR3 is TGCGCCAGCAGCGCGGAAGACTATGAAGCTTTCTTT. Full variable domain (missing parts from reference TRBV5-1 and TRBJ1-1): KAGVTQTPRYLIKTRGQQVTLSCSPISGHRSVSWYQQTPGQGLQFLFEYFSETQRNKGNFPGRFSGRQFSNSRSEMNVSTLELGDSALYLCASSAEDYEAFFGQGTRLTVV.

The chain combines TRBV5-5 with TRBJ2-5; 12 bases map to TRBD2. The CDR3 extends over 15 amino acids. The germline V gene encodes CDR1 SGHKS and CDR2 YYEKEE (reference sequence). The trim removed 4 bases at V and 0 bases at J, leaving 1 base unmatched. The CDR3 coding sequence is TGTGCCAGCAGCAGGACTAGCGGGAACCAAGAGACCCAGTACTTC. This sequence encodes CASSRTSGNQETQYF.

V is TRBV19 and J is TRBJ2-7, with TRBD1 identical over 7 bases. V lost 1 base to trimming and J lost 0 bases; unmatched junction nucleotides: 6. The germline V gene encodes CDR1 LNHDA and CDR2 SQIVND (reference sequence). The CDR3 covers 16 residues. The CDR3 spells CASSIGPGTVSYEQYF. In nucleotides, the CDR3 is TGTGCCAGTAGTATAGGCCCGGGGACAGTCTCCTACGAGCAGTACTTC.

As to this clone: The sample carries other DNA sequences with the same CDR3. This rearrangement joins TRBV11-2 to TRBJ1-1; a possible D gene is TRBD1 (6 bases). This CDR3 comprises 13 residues. Trimming left V 3 bases short and J 3 bases short, with 8 bases between. The germline gives CDR1 SGHAT, CDR2 FQNNGV. CDR3 residues: CASSFNRDTEAFF. The CDR3 DNA reads as TGTGCCAGCAGCTTCAACAGGGACACTGAAGCTTTCTTT. The full variable domain, rest sourced from reference TRBV11-2 and TRBJ1-1, is EAGVAQSPRYKIIEKRQSVAFWCNPISGHATLYWYQQILGQGPKLLIQFQNNGVVDDSQLPKDRFSAERLKGVDSTLKIQPAKLEDSAVYLCASSFNRDTEAFFGQGTRLTVV.

The rearrangement uses TRBV28 and TRBJ1-3; no firm D call. Germline V gene data show CDR1 as MDHEN and CDR2 as SYDVKM. The CDR3 runs to 11 residues. Trimming shortened V by 6 bases and J by 7 bases, and 7 bases separated the two germline ends. For the CDR3, the DNA is TGTGCCAGCAGCACGAGGAACACCATATATTTT. This gives the protein CASSTRNTIYF.

The rearrangement joins TRBV7-2 to TRBJ2-5; a weak D match, TRBD1 (8 bases). Germline values: CDR1 SGHTA, CDR2 FQGNSA. The V end was cut by 5 bases, the J end by 7 bases, with 14 bases between. CDR3 length equals 13 residues. As DNA, the CDR3 is TGTGCCAGCAGCGAGGACAGGGAGGGGACCCAGTACTTC. Translating it yields CASSEDREGTQYF.

DNA for the CDR3: TGTGCCAGCAGCGTATCCCGGGGGAGGGGGTTCGCTCGCGGCACCGGGGAGCTGTTTTTT. Amino acid sequence: CASSVSRGRGFARGTGELFF. The J gene is TRBJ2-2, the V gene TRBV9, with a possible D match to TRBD2 (7 bases). The CDR3 has 20 amino acids. CDR1 is SGDLS and CDR2 is YYNGEE in the germline V gene. With 1 base removed from V and 4 bases from J, the gap between germline ends came to 26 bases.

The chain carries TRBV19 and TRBJ1-5, with D tentatively TRBD1 (5 bases). The V end was cut by 4 bases, the J end by 6 bases, with 13 bases between. The CDR3 loop spans 14 amino acids. Per the germline V gene, CDR1 is LNHDA and CDR2 is SQIVND (reference sequence). In DNA form, the CDR3 reads TGTGCCAGTAGTAGATCAGGGCAGGCTCAGCCCCAGCATTTT. Its protein is CASSRSGQAQPQHF.

This clone came up once. This chain uses TRBV6-5 with TRBJ2-7, with D possibly TRBD1 on 7 matching bases. The CDR3 has 16 residues. Deletions cut 2 bases from V and 0 bases from J, with 14 bases between. CDR1 MNHEY and CDR2 SVGAGI come from the germline V gene. The CDR3 region has the DNA TGTGCCAGCAGTTACACGGTGGAGGGGGCCTCCTACGAGCAGTACTTC. Translation: CASSYTVEGASYEQYF.

The V gene is TRBV5-1, the J gene TRBJ1-3; the D gene is possibly TRBD1 (5 bases). The germline gives CDR1 SGHRS, CDR2 YFSETQ. The CDR3 sequence is 16 residues long. The V end lost 4 bases, the J end lost 0 bases, and 14 bases lay between the germline ends. CDR3 nucleotide sequence: TGCGCCAGCAGCCTGCAGGGCTTCATCTCTGGAAACACCATATATTTT. Protein product: CASSLQGFISGNTIYF.

The rearrangement joins TRBV21-1 to TRBJ1-4. TRBV21-1 is deemed a pseudogene. The CDR3 runs 15 residues. The CDR3 is CASANRGGHNEKLFF. The CDR3 bases are TGTGCCAGCGCCAATCGGGGGGGGCACAATGAAAAACTGTTTTTT.

The V call is TRBV7-2, the J call TRBJ1-3; no definite D call. This CDR3 is 15 amino acids long. V was trimmed by 1 base and J by 0 bases, leaving 7 bases between them. Germline V gene sequence: CDR1 SGHTA, CDR2 FQGNSA. CDR3 protein: CASSLDTASGNTIYF. The CDR3 nucleotides read TGTGCCAGCAGCTTAGATACAGCCTCTGGAAACACCATATATTTT. Looking up the rest from reference TRBV7-2 and TRBJ1-3 gives the full variable domain: GAGVSQSPSNKVTEKGKDVELRCDPISGHTALYWYRQSLGQGLEFLIYFQGNSAPDKSGLPSDRFSAERTGGSVSTLTIQRTQQEDSAVYLCASSLDTASGNTIYFGEGSWLTVV.

Here the CDR3 DNA reads TGTGCCAGCAGCCCGACAAGGAACACTGAAGCTTTCTTT. Its protein is CASSPTRNTEAFF. The chain has TRBV11-2 and TRBJ1-1; D unresolved. The germline V gene has CDR1 SGHAT and CDR2 FQNNGV. V was shortened by 5 bases and J by 1 base, with 8 bases between the two germline ends. The CDR3 runs 13 residues.

The V call is TRBV27, the J call TRBJ2-7; D ambiguous. The CDR3 loop spans 17 amino acids. Germline CDR1 is MNHEY and CDR2 is SMNVEV (reference sequence). Trimming left V 0 bases short and J 0 bases short, with 15 bases between. DNA for the CDR3: TGTGCCAGCAGTTTATCTGTACGCGGCATCGACTCCTACGAGCAGTACTTC. This gives the protein CASSLSVRGIDSYEQYF.

The CDR3 loop reads CASGEDRGRATGELFF. The CDR3 DNA reads TGTGCCAGCGGGGAAGACAGGGGGCGCGCCACCGGGGAGCTGTTTTTT. The V gene is TRBV6-1, the J gene TRBJ2-2, with 10 bases that match TRBD1. Germline CDR1 MNHNS, CDR2 SASEGT. There are 16 residues in the CDR3. The trim removed 8 bases at V and 4 bases at J, leaving 10 bases unmatched.

The chain employs TRBV19 and TRBJ2-2; possible D gene TRBD2, 6 bases. CDR1 and CDR2 (germline): LNHDA, SQIVND (reference sequence). Trimming took off 6 bases at V and 0 bases at J, with 11 bases between the two ends. CDR3 length: 15 amino acids. This CDR3 is CASRAGTSNTGELFF. CDR3 nucleotide sequence: TGTGCCAGTAGGGCCGGGACTTCGAACACCGGGGAGCTGTTTTTT.

V gene TRBV19 combines with J gene TRBJ1-2; maybe TRBD1 (5 bases). CDR3 size: 14 residues. The V and J ends lost 2 bases and 8 bases respectively, with 15 bases between them. CDR1 is LNHDA and CDR2 is SQIVND in the germline V gene (reference sequence). In DNA, the CDR3 is TGTGCCAGTAGTATAAAGGAGGGGACGGGAGGCTACACCTTC. The encoded protein is CASSIKEGTGGYTF.

The genes are TRBV27 and TRBJ2-2; 11 positions agree with TRBD2. CDR1 and CDR2 (germline): MNHEY, SMNVEV (reference sequence). CDR3 length: 16 amino acids. The V and J ends lost 3 bases and 5 bases, in that order; junction bases with no gene match: 5. The CDR3 coding sequence is TGTGCCAGCAGTTTGGGGCTAGCGGGAGGTACCGGGGAGCTGTTTTTT. It yields the protein CASSLGLAGGTGELFF.

The rearrangement uses TRBV5-1 and TRBJ2-1, with TRBD2 identical over 10 bases. Per germline, CDR1 SGHRS and CDR2 YFSETQ. V lost 5 bases and J lost 8; bases outside the gene matches: 10. The CDR3 is made up of 15 amino acids. CDR3 region: CASSSSGSPWDEQFF. The CDR3 DNA reads as TGCGCCAGCAGTTCTAGCGGGAGCCCTTGGGATGAGCAGTTCTTC.

A word on this clone: An end of the junction differs from the germline gene, which may be a read error. The chain joins TRBV9 to TRBJ2-5; D is unresolved. Germline V lookup: CDR1 SGDLS, CDR2 YYNGEE. This CDR3 spans 11 amino acids. The CDR3 sequence is CASSAQKTQYF. DNA of the CDR3: TGTGCCAGCAGCGCCCAAAAGACCCAGTACTTC.

This rearrangement joins TRBV9 to TRBJ1-2; D uncertain. V lost 0 bases to trimming and J lost 4 bases, with 10 bases between them. Germline V lookup: CDR1 SGDLS, CDR2 YYNGEE. The CDR3 loop spans 14 amino acids. The CDR3 DNA sequence: TGTGCCAGCAGCGTAGAGTTCGATAGCTATGGCTACACCTTC. Translating it yields CASSVEFDSYGYTF.

This chain connects TRBV19 to TRBJ1-1, with a possible D match to TRBD1 (6 bases). Germline V gives CDR1 LNHDA, CDR2 SQIVND (reference sequence). V shed 5 bases and J shed 5 bases, with 18 bases lying between them. The CDR3 has 15 residues. The CDR3: CASSSRSGAGTEAFF. The CDR3 DNA sequence: TGTGCCAGTAGTTCACGGTCAGGGGCGGGTACTGAAGCTTTCTTT.

This clone has just one count. The CDR3 spells CASSPGLQETQYF. CDR3 coding DNA: TGTGCCAGCAGCCCGGGACTCCAAGAGACCCAGTACTTC. The chain employs TRBV9 and TRBJ2-5; weak D call: TRBD2 (6 bases). The CDR3 extends over 13 amino acids. Deletions cut 4 bases from V and 1 base from J, with 8 bases between. In germline, CDR1 is SGDLS, CDR2 YYNGEE.

This chain links TRBV5-1 with TRBJ2-2; D is ambiguous. The CDR3 spans 14 residues. V lost 6 bases to trimming and J lost 6 bases, with 15 bases between them. CDR1 and CDR2 from the germline V gene are SGHRS and YFSETQ. CDR3: CASTSSTRSGELFF. CDR3 in DNA: TGCGCCAGCACTTCCTCTACTCGATCCGGGGAGCTGTTTTTT. Using reference TRBV5-1 and TRBJ2-2 for the parts outside the CDR3, the full variable domain is KAGVTQTPRYLIKTRGQQVTLSCSPISGHRSVSWYQQTPGQGLQFLFEYFSETQRNKGNFPGRFSGRQFSNSRSEMNVSTLELGDSALYLCASTSSTRSGELFFGEGSRLTVL.

V is TRBV9 and J is TRBJ1-5; D unresolved. Looked up from germline, CDR1 is SGDLS and CDR2 is YYNGEE. The CDR3 totals 14 residues. Trimming took off 3 bases at V and 4 bases at J, with 11 bases between the two ends. CDR3 nucleotides: TGTGCCAGCAGCGCCGAGGGAATGAATCAGCCCCAGCATTTT. Amino acid sequence: CASSAEGMNQPQHF.

This chain connects TRBV6-6 to TRBJ1-6; 7 nucleotides match TRBD1. V lost 5 bases to trimming and J lost 7 bases; unmatched junction nucleotides: 5. CDR3 length: 14 residues. CDR1 is MNHNY, CDR2 SVGAGI, per germline (reference sequence). The CDR3 region has the DNA TGTGCCAGCAGTGCGGGACAGCCGAATTCACCCCTCCACTTT. Amino acids: CASSAGQPNSPLHF.

This chain uses TRBV29-1 with TRBJ1-4; 9 bases are a match to TRBD1. With V trimmed by 5 bases and J by 5 bases, 9 bases remained unmatched. CDR1 and CDR2 (germline): SQVTM, ANQGSEA. The CDR3 has 15 amino acids. The CDR3 reads CSVSHTGTGNEKLFF. The CDR3 region has the DNA TGCAGCGTTTCTCATACCGGGACAGGGAATGAAAAACTGTTTTTT.

This chain connects TRBV7-2 to TRBJ2-3; D may be TRBD2 (7 bases). V was pared by 1 base and J by 7 bases, with 18 bases between. Germline V gene sequence: CDR1 SGHTA, CDR2 FQGNSA. This CDR3 is 16 amino acids long. In DNA, the CDR3 is TGTGCCAGCAGCTTAGAAAGAGGGGGGGCCCGAAATACGCAGTATTTT. It specifies CASSLERGGARNTQYF.

The CDR3 region is CASSLGLVPADTQYF. CDR3 bases: TGCGCCAGCAGCTTGGGTCTAGTGCCCGCAGATACGCAGTATTTT. The J gene is TRBJ2-3, the V gene TRBV5-1, with unresolved D. CDR1 and CDR2 (germline): SGHRS, YFSETQ. The CDR3 consists of 15 residues. V was clipped by 0 bases and J by 4 bases, with 12 bases between them. The full variable domain, with the rest looked up from reference TRBV5-1 and TRBJ2-3, is KAGVTQTPRYLIKTRGQQVTLSCSPISGHRSVSWYQQTPGQGLQFLFEYFSETQRNKGNFPGRFSGRQFSNSRSEMNVSTLELGDSALYLCASSLGLVPADTQYFGPGTRLTVL.